This is a list of T cell receptor beta chains from one sample in a study of blood T cell repertoires in COVID-19. This table comes from immunoSEQ multiplex PCR, and its TCRdb copy is limited to in-frame clones, with some not included. There are approximately 170,000 clones in the sample; about four fifths occur only once, and 3.6% lies in the top ten. Sequencing was carried out using PBMCs or T cells enriched from blood (not recorded which). The source is a woman aged 45-60 years in a cohort exposed to, infected with or recovered from COVID-19 (not recorded which). CDR3s include the opening cysteine and the closing phenylalanine or tryptophan.

TRBV18	TRBJ1-2	CASSFEQGNYGYTF
TRBV19	TRBJ2-3	CASAERGPLTDTQYF
TRBV11-2	TRBJ2-7	CASRLQGPGSYEQYF
TRBV28	TRBJ1-5	CLTSPPTHRGQPQHF
TRBV19	TRBJ1-4	CASSIRQGEGEKLFF
TRBV2	TRBJ2-3	CASRTSGASTDTQYF
TRBV25-1	TRBJ1-1	CASSREGPEAFF
TRBV6-1	TRBJ2-7	CASSEGAQPEQYF
TRBV28	TRBJ2-7	CASSLPGPGLGYEQYF
TRBV5-1	TRBJ2-5	CASSWTGVGETQYF
TRBV5-5	TRBJ2-7	CASSLGQGNEQYF
TRBV6-5	TRBJ2-1	CASRAGGPFNEQFF
TRBV24-1	TRBJ2-5	CATQNSGSPLGETQYF
TRBV7-7	TRBJ2-1	CASSLGLVGVGEQFF
TRBV7-8	TRBJ2-7	CASSHGGSSYEQYF
TRBV7-3	TRBJ2-2	CASSLTWGQGVDTGELFF
TRBV2	TRBJ2-7	CASSDSLGSYEQYF
TRBV16	TRBJ1-5	CASSPKAGGPNQPQHF
TRBV19	TRBJ2-3	CASRDRGQSSTDTQYF
TRBV7-2	TRBJ1-2	CASSLPGNYGYTF
TRBV19	TRBJ1-5	CASSLEEYSNQPQHF
TRBV9	TRBJ1-1	CASSLRQENTEAFF
TRBV28	TRBJ1-3	CASRVPGGSGNTIYF
TRBV11-2	TRBJ2-7	CASSLTGFFYEQYF
TRBV9	TRBJ2-4	CASSVKGLAGGELYRGDIQYF
TRBV7-7	TRBJ2-7	CASSSPYSGMLYEQYF
TRBV10-3	TRBJ2-7	CAISESGTGEWVQYF
TRBV7-8	TRBJ1-1	CASSLVAGANEAFF
TRBV7-3	TRBJ2-5	CASSLNAPGTSGGAETQYF